The present T cell receptor (beta chain) was sequenced within a study of Ad26.COV2.S vaccination and SARS-CoV-2 variants. Study as a whole: Enrollment placed the donor in the COV1001 Ad26.COV2.S trial arm. Whole-study results and caveats: Those who received vaccine or placebo ended up with similar non-spike TCR breadth.

Some clones are missing from TCRdb's copy, which holds only in-frame ones; the method was immunoSEQ multiplex PCR. Here the sample spans 400,000 to 500,000 clones, 70% to 90% being singletons. Treatment indicated: roughly 19 received Ad26.COV2.S at low or high dose, single or two shots; about 5 received placebo; per-sample allocation not given. The study sampled participants on day 63 after the first vaccine or placebo injection. Wuhan-strain SARS-CoV-2 spike was expressed by the Ad26 vector that made up the vaccine. The CDR3 has 13 amino acids. From germline, CDR1 is SGHVS and CDR2 FQNEAQ. The V end was cut by 5 bases, the J end by 1 base, with 8 bases between. A note on this clone: Its antigen is currently unknown.

This chain uses TRBV7-8 with TRBJ1-1, with D unclear. The TCR comes from a person aged 18-65 years who received the Ad26.COV2.S COVID-19 vaccine or a placebo. Sequenced material: peripheral blood, taken in a trial of Ad26.COV2.S vaccine versus placebo. The CDR3 region is CASSQQANTEAFF. The DNA for the CDR3 is TGTGCCAGCAGCCAACAAGCGAACACTGAAGCTTTCTTT.